These 15 T cell receptor beta chains came from one sample sequenced in a study of blood T cell repertoires in COVID-19. The protocol was immunoSEQ multiplex PCR, while the TCRdb copy is restricted to in-frame clones and leaves out a portion. The table includes about 98,000 clones, over 70% detected once. The sample consisted of peripheral blood. The receptors come from a woman aged 80 or over with acute or convalescent COVID-19.

The chain has TRBV12-3 or TRBV12-4 and TRBJ1-6; no clear D. The CDR3 consists of 13 residues. V shed 5 bases and J shed 9 bases, with 11 bases lying between them. The CDR3 sequence is CASSPQVASPLHF. As DNA, the CDR3 is TGTGCCAGCAGTCCCCAAGTGGCTTCACCCCTCCACTTT.

The chain joins TRBV5-1 to TRBJ2-7; possibly TRBD2 for D (6 bases). The CDR3 totals 13 residues. Trimming removed 7 bases at V and 5 bases at J, with 16 bases between. Germline V gene lookup returns CDR1 SGHRS and CDR2 YFSETQ. CDR3 amino acids: CASGTATDNEQYF. Written as DNA, the CDR3 is TGCGCCAGCGGGACTGCCACCGACAACGAGCAGTACTTC. Drawing the rest from reference TRBV5-1 and TRBJ2-7, the complete variable domain is KAGVTQTPRYLIKTRGQQVTLSCSPISGHRSVSWYQQTPGQGLQFLFEYFSETQRNKGNFPGRFSGRQFSNSRSEMNVSTLELGDSALYLCASGTATDNEQYFGPGTRLTVT.

The genes are TRBV7-2 and TRBJ1-2, with no clear D. The V and J ends lost 0 bases and 8 bases respectively, with 16 bases between them. Germline values: CDR1 SGHTA, CDR2 FQGNSA. CDR3 size: 15 residues. The CDR3 protein is CASSLAGRPTGGYTF. The DNA of the CDR3 is TGTGCCAGCAGCTTAGCTGGACGCCCCACGGGAGGCTACACCTTC. Based on the CDR3 plus reference TRBV7-2 and TRBJ1-2, the full variable domain is GAGVSQSPSNKVTEKGKDVELRCDPISGHTALYWYRQSLGQGLEFLIYFQGNSAPDKSGLPSDRFSAERTGGSVSTLTIQRTQQEDSAVYLCASSLAGRPTGGYTFGSGTRLTVV.

The rearrangement joins TRBV9 to TRBJ2-7; D not resolved. The CDR3 contains 12 residues. Per the germline V gene, CDR1 is SGDLS and CDR2 is YYNGEE. The V gene lost 3 bases and the J gene lost 7 bases, with 11 bases spanning the gap. The CDR3 bases are TGTGCCAGCAGCGCCCGTTTAGCTGAGCAGTACGTC. Amino acid sequence: CASSARLAEQYV.

The rearrangement links TRBV4-3 to TRBJ2-5, with TRBD1 matching 7 bases. V was pared by 4 bases and J by 5 bases, with 10 bases of the junction left unmatched. The length of the CDR3 is 15 residues. Germline V gene data show CDR1 as LGHNA and CDR2 as YSLEER. The CDR3 loop reads CASSPSGQVRETQYF. The CDR3, as DNA: TGCGCCAGCAGCCCCTCCGGACAGGTCCGGGAGACCCAGTACTTC.

The table lists this clone with a count of one. This chain connects TRBV5-1 to TRBJ2-7; D is undetermined. This CDR3 has 15 amino acids. Germline CDR1 is SGHRS and CDR2 is YFSETQ. Trimming took off 0 bases at V and 0 bases at J, with 10 bases between the two ends. The CDR3 sequence: CASSLDSSASYEQYF. The CDR3, as DNA: TGCGCCAGCAGCTTGGACTCATCCGCCTCCTACGAGCAGTACTTC.

The rearrangement joins TRBV12-5 to TRBJ2-3; TRBD2 is a possible D gene (5 bases). Germline CDR1 is LGHNT and CDR2 is FRNRAP. Trimming took 5 bases from V and 2 from J, leaving 8 bases between them. The CDR3 has 13 residues. Written as DNA, the CDR3 is TGTGCTAGTGGTCCGGACTTCACAGATACGCAGTATTTT. Its translation: CASGPDFTDTQYF.

The gene calls are TRBV9 and TRBJ2-3, with 15 bases that match TRBD2. Germline V gene data show CDR1 as SGDLS and CDR2 as YYNGEE. Trimming removed 3 bases from V and 8 bases from J; junction bases left unmatched: 4. This CDR3 spans 15 amino acids. As DNA, the CDR3 is TGTGCCAGCAGCGCGGGACTAGCGGGGGGCGCTACGCAGTATTTT. Translating gives CASSAGLAGGATQYF.

The rearrangement uses TRBV27 and TRBJ1-5; 12 bases map to TRBD1. V dropped 5 bases and J dropped 6; count of bases not matched to a gene: 8. The CDR3 runs to 16 residues. Germline CDR1 is MNHEY and CDR2 is SMNVEV (reference sequence). Here the CDR3 reads CASSTGTGGLGQPQHF. The CDR3 DNA sequence: TGTGCCAGCAGTACCGGGACAGGGGGCTTGGGTCAGCCCCAGCATTTT.

This clone was observed a few times. The V call is TRBV5-4, the J call TRBJ1-1; TRBD1 agrees at 9 bases. Germline V gene sequence: CDR1 SGHNT, CDR2 YYREEE (reference sequence). CDR3 length equals 13 residues. The junction had 7 bases not matched to a gene; V was cut back by 5 bases and J by 8 bases. CDR3 region: CASRGQGGGEAFF. The CDR3 nucleotides read TGTGCCAGCAGGGGACAGGGTGGGGGAGAAGCTTTCTTT. The full variable domain, its missing parts supplied by reference TRBV5-4 and TRBJ1-1, is ETGVTQSPTHLIKTRGQQVTLRCSSQSGHNTVSWYQQALGQGPQFIFQYYREEENGRGNFPPRFSGLQFPNYSSELNVNALELDDSALYLCASRGQGGGEAFFGQGTRLTVV.

This chain connects TRBV19 to TRBJ1-3; D perhaps matches TRBD1 (5 bases). This CDR3 has 15 amino acids. Germline CDR1 reads LNHDA; CDR2 reads SQIVND (reference sequence). The V end was cut by 5 bases, the J end by 4 bases, with 15 bases between. In DNA, the CDR3 is TGTGCCAGTAGTCCACAGGTTCCGAGCGGAAACACCATATATTTT. Amino acid sequence: CASSPQVPSGNTIYF.

The chain is built from TRBV5-3 and TRBJ1-1, with D unclear. TRBV5-3 carries the ORF label, with uncertain function. This CDR3 spans 16 amino acids. V gave up 6 bases and J gave up 1 base, with 19 bases separating them. CDR3 loop: CARTRRGFLWNTEAFF. CDR3 nucleotide sequence: TGTGCCAGAACTCGGCGGGGTTTCTTGTGGAACACTGAAGCTTTCTTT.

V is TRBV5-4 and J is TRBJ1-2; possibly TRBD1 for D (6 bases). Germline V gene data show CDR1 as SGHNT and CDR2 as YYREEE (reference sequence). The CDR3 consists of 15 residues. The ends were cut back, 1 base at V and 4 bases at J, with 14 bases in the middle. This CDR3 is CASSLRQNRAYGYTF. In DNA form, the CDR3 reads TGTGCCAGCAGCTTGCGACAGAACAGGGCCTATGGCTACACCTTC.

This clone was seen a handful of times. The chain employs TRBV2 and TRBJ2-3; tentative D call: TRBD2 (8 bases). Trimming cost V 3 bases and J 5 bases, with 18 bases left between them. The length of the CDR3 is 16 residues. The germline CDR1 and CDR2 sequences are SNHLY and FYNNEI. The CDR3 protein is CASSDGQRGTVDTQYF. CDR3 coding DNA: TGTGCCAGCAGTGACGGGCAGCGGGGGACAGTAGATACGCAGTATTTT.

J is TRBJ2-7 and V is TRBV7-2; D gene uncertain. Between the trimmed V and J ends, which lost 2 bases and 3 bases, there was a span of 5 bases. The CDR3 extends over 12 amino acids. From germline, CDR1 is SGHTA and CDR2 FQGNSA. CDR3 region: CASSLNNYEQYF. CDR3 nucleotides: TGTGCCAGCAGCTTAAACAACTACGAGCAGTACTTC.